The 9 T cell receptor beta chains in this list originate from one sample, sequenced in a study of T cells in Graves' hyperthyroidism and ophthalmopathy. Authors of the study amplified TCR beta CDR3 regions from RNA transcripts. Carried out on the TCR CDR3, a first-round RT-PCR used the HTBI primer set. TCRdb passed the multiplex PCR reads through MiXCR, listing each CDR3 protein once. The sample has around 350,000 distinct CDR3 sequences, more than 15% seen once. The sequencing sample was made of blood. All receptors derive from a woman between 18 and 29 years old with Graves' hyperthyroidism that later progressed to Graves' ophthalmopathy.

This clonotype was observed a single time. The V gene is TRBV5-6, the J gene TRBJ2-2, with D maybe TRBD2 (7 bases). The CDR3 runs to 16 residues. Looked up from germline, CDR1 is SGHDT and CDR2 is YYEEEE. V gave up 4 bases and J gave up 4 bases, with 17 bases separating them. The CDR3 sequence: CASSLVGRGATGELFF. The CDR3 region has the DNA TGTGCCAGCAGCCTGGTAGGCCGGGGGGCCACCGGGGAGCTGTTTTTT.

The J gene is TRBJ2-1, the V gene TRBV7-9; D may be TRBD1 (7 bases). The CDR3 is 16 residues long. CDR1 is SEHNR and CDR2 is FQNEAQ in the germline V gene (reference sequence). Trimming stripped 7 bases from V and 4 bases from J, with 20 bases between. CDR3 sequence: CASTNRGGTEYNEQFF. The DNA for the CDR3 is TGTGCCAGCACTAACCGTGGCGGGACAGAGTACAATGAGCAGTTCTTC.

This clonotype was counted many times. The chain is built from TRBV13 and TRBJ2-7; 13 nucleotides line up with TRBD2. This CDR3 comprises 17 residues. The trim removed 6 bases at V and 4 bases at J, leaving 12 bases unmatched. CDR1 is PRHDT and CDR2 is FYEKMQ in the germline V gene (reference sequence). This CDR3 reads CASSLTGLAGEKYEQYF. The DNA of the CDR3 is TGTGCCAGCAGTTTAACTGGACTAGCGGGAGAAAAGTACGAGCAGTACTTC.

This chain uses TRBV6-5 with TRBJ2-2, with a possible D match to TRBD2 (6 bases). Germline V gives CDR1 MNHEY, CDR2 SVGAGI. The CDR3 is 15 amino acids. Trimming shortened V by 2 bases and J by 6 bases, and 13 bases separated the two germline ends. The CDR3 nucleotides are TGTGCCAGCAGTTACGACGGGAGCGTTCCCGGGGAGCTGTTTTTT. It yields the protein CASSYDGSVPGELFF.

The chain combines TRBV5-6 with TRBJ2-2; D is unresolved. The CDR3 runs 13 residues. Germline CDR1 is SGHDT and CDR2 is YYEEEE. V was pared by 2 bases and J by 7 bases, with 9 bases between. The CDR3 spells CASSFIRNGELFF. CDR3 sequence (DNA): TGTGCCAGCAGCTTTATCAGGAACGGGGAGCTGTTTTTT.

The CDR3 loop is CSVEIQGLGYGYTF. The CDR3 coding sequence is TGCAGCGTTGAAATTCAGGGGCTAGGATATGGCTACACCTTC. The V gene is TRBV29-1, the J gene TRBJ1-2, with D perhaps matching TRBD1 (6 bases). CDR1 is SQVTM, CDR2 ANQGSEA, per germline. The CDR3 runs to 14 residues. Trimming stripped 2 bases from V and 5 bases from J, with 15 bases between.

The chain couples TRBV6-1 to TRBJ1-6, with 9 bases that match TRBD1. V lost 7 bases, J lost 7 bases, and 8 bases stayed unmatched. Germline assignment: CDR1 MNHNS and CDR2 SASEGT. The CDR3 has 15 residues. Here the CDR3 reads CASTTTGQGNSPLHF. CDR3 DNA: TGTGCCAGCACCACAACGGGACAGGGCAATTCACCCCTCCACTTT.

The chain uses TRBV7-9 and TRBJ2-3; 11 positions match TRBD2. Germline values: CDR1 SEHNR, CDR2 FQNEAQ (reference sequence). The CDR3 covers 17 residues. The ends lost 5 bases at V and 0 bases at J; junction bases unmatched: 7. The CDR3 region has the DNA TGTGCCAGCAGCCACCGGACTAGCGGGCGTAGCACAGATACGCAGTATTTT. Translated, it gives CASSHRTSGRSTDTQYF.

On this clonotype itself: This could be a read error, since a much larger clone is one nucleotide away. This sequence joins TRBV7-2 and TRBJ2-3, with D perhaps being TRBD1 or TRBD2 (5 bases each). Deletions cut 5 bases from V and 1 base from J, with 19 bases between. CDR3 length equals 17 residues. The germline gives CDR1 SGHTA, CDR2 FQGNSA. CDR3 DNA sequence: TGTGCCAGCAGCCCCACGGTCGGGACGCTAGGCACAGATACGCAGTATTTT. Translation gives CASSPTVGTLGTDTQYF.